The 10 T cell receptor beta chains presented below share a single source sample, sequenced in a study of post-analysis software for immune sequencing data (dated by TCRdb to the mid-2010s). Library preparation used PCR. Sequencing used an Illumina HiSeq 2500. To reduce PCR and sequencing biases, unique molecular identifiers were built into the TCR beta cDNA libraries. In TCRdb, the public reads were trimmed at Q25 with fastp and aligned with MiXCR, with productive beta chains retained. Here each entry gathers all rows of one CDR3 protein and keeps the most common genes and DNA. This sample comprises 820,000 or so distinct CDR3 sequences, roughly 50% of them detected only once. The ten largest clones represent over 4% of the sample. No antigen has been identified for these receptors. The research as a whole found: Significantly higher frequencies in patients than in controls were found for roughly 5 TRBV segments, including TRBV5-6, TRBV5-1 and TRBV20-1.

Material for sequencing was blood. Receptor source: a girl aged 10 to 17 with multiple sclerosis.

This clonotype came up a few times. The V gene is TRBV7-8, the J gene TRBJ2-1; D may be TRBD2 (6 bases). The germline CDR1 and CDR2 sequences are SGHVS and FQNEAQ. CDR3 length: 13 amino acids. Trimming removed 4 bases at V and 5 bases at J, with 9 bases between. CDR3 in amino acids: CASSSGLHNEQFF. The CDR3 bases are TGTGCCAGCAGCTCGGGACTTCACAATGAGCAGTTCTTC.

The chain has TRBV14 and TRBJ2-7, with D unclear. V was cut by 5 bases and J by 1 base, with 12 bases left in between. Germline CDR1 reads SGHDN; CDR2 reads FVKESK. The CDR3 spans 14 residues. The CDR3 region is CASSVTRTSYEQYF. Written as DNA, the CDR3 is TGTGCCAGCAGCGTCACACGGACGTCCTACGAGCAGTACTTC.

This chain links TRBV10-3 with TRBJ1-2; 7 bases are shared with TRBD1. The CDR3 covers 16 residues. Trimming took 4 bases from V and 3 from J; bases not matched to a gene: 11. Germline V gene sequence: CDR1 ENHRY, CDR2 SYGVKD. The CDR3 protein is CAISASTGKGDYGYTF. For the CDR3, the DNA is TGTGCCATCAGTGCCTCGACAGGGAAAGGGGACTATGGCTACACCTTC.

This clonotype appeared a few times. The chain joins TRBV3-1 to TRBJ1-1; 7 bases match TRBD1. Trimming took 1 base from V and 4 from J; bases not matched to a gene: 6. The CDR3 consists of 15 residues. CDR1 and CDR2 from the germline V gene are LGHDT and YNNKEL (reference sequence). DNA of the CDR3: TGTGCCAGCAGCCAAGTCGACAGGGCCGGCACTGAAGCTTTCTTT. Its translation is CASSQVDRAGTEAFF.

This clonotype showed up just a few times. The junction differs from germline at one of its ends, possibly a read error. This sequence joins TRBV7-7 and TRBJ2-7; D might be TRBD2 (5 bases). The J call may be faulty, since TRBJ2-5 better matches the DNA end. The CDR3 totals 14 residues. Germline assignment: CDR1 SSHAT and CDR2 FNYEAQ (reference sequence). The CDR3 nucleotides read TGTGCTAGCAGCTTATTTGAGGGAGCAGAGACCCAGTACTTC. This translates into CASSLFEGAETQYF.

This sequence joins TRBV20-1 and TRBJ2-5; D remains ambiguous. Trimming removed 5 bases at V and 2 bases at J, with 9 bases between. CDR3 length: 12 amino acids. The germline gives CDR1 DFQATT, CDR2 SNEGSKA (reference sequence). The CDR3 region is CSAVTPQETQYF. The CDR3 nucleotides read TGCAGTGCTGTGACGCCTCAAGAGACCCAGTACTTC.

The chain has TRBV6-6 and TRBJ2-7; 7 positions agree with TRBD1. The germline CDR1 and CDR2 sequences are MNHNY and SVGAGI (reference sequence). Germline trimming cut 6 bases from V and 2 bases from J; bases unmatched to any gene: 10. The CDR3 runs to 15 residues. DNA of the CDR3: TGTGCCAGCAGACGGACAGGCGAAGGAACCTACGAGCAGTACTTC. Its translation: CASRRTGEGTYEQYF.

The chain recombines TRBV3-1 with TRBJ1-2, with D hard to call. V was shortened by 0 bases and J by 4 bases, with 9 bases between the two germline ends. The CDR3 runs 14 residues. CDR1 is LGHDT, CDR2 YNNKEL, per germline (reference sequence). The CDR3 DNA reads TGTGCCAGCAGCCAAGATGCCGGGATCTATGGCTACACCTTC. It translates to CASSQDAGIYGYTF.

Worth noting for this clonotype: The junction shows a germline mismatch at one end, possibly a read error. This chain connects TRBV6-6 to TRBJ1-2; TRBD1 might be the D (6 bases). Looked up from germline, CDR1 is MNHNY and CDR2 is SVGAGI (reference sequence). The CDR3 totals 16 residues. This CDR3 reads CASSPQGLPANYGYTF. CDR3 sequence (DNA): TGTGCCAGCAGTCCCCAGGGGCTCCCGGCTAACTACGGCTACACCTTC.

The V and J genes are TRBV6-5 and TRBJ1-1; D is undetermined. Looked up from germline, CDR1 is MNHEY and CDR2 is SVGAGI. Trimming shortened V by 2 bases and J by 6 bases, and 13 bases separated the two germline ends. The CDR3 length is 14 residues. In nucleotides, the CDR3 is TGTGCCAGCAGTTACGACGTGGTAGTGGCTGAAGCTTTCTTT. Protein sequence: CASSYDVVVAEAFF.